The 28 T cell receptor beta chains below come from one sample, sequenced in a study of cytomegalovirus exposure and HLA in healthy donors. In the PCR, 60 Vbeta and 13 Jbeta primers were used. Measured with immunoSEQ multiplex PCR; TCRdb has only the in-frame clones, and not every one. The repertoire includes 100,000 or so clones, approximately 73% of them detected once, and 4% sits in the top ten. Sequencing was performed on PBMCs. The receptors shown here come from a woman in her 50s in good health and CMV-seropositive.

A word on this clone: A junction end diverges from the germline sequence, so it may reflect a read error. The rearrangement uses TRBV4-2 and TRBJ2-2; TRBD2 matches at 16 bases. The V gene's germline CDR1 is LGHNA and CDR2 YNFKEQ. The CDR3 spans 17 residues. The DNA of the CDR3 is TGTGCCATCAGCATGGGACTAGCGGGAGGGACGGGGCGGGAGCTGTTTTTT. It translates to CAISMGLAGGTGRELFF.

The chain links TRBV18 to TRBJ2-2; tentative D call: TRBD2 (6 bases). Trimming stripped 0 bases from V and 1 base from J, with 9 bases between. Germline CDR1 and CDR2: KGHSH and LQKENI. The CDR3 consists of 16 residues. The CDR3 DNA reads TGTGCCAGCTCACCACCGGAGGGGCGGAACACCGGGGAGCTGTTTTTT. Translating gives CASSPPEGRNTGELFF.

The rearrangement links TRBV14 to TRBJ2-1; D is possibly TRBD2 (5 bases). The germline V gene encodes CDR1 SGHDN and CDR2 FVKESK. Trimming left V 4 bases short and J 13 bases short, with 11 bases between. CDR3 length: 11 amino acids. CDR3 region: CASSLAEGQFF. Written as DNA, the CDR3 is TGTGCCAGCAGCCTCGCCGAGGGACAGTTCTTC. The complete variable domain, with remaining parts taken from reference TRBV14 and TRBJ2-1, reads EAGVTQFPSHSVIEKGQTVTLRCDPISGHDNLYWYRRVMGKEIKFLLHFVKESKQDESGMPNNRFLAERTGGTYSTLKVQPAELEDSGVYFCASSLAEGQFFGPGTRLTVL.

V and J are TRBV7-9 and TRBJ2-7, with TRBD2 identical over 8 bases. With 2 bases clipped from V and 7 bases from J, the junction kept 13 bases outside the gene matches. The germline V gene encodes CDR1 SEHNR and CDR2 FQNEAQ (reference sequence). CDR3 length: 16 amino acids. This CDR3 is CASSLSTSGRRWEQYF. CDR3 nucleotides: TGTGCCAGCAGCTTATCGACCAGCGGGAGAAGGTGGGAGCAGTACTTC.

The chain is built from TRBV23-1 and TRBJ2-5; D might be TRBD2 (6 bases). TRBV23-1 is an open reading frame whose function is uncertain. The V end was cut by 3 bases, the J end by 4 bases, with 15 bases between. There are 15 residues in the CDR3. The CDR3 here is CASSQVYVEGETQYF. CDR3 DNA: TGCGCCAGCAGTCAGGTTTACGTGGAGGGAGAGACCCAGTACTTC.

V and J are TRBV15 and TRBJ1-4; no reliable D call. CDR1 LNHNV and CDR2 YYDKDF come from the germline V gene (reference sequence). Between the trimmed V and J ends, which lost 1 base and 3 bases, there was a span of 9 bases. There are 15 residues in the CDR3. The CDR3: CATSRVQNPNEKLFF. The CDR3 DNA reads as TGTGCCACCAGCAGAGTTCAGAACCCTAATGAAAAACTGTTTTTT.

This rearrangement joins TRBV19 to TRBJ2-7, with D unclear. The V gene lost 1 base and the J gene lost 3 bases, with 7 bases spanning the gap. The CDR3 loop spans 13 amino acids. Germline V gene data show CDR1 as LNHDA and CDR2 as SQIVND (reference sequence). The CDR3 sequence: CASSIATFYEQYF. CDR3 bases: TGTGCCAGTAGTATAGCTACTTTCTACGAGCAGTACTTC.

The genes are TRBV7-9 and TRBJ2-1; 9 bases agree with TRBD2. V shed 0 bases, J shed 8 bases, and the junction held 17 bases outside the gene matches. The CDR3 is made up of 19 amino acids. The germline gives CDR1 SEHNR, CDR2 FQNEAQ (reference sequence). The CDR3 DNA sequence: TGTGCCAGCAGCTTAGCTGGTAGGGCGACTAGCGGCTTTCGGGATGAGCAGTTCTTC. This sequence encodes CASSLAGRATSGFRDEQFF.

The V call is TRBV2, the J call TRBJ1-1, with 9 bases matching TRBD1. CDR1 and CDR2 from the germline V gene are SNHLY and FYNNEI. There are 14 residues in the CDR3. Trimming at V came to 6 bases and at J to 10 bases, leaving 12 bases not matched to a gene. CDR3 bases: TGTGCCAGCAGCGAGGGGACAGGGATTCCCGGAGCTTTCTTT. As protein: CASSEGTGIPGAFF.

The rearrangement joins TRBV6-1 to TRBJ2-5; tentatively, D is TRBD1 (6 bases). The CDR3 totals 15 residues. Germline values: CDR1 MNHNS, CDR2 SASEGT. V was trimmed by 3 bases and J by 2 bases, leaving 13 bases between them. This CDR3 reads CASSEMMTGQETQYF. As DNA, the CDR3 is TGTGCCAGCAGTGAGATGATGACAGGTCAAGAGACCCAGTACTTC.

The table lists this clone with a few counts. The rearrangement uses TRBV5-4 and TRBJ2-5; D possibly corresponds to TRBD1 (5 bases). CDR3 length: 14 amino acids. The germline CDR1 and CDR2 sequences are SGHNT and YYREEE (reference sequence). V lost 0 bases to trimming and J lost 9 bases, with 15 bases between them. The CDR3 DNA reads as TGTGCCAGCAGCTTGGCAACTACTCCAGGGCCCCAGTACTTC. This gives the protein CASSLATTPGPQYF.

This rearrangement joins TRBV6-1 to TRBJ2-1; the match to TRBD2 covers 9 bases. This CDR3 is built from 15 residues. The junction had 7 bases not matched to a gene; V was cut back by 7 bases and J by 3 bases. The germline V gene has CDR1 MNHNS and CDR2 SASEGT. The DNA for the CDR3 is TGTGCCAGCATTTTTAGCGGGGGCCGCTACAATGAGCAGTTCTTC. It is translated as CASIFSGGRYNEQFF.

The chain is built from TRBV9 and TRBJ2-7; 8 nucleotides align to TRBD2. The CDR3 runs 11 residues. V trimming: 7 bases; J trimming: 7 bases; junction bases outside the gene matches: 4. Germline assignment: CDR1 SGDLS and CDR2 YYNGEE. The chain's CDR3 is CASEAGGEQYF. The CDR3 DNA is TGTGCCAGCGAGGCGGGGGGAGAGCAGTACTTC.

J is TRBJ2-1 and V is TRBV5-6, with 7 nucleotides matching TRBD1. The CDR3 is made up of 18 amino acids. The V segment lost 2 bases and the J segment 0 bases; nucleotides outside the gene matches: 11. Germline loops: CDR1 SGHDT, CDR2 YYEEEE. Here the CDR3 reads CASSFLRGRLRSYNEQFF. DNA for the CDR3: TGTGCCAGCAGCTTTTTGAGGGGGCGGCTTCGCTCCTACAATGAGCAGTTCTTC.

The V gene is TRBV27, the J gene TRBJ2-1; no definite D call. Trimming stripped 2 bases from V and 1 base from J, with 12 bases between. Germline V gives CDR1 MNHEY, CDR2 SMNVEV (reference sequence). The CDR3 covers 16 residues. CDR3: CASSLNRVRSYNEQFF. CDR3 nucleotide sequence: TGTGCCAGCAGTTTAAATCGTGTGAGGTCCTACAATGAGCAGTTCTTC.

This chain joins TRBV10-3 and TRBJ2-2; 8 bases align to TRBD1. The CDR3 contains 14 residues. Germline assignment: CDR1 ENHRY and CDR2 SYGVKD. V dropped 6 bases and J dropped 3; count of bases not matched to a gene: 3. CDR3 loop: CAIRPTGDTGELFF. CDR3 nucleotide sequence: TGTGCCATCAGGCCGACAGGGGACACCGGGGAGCTGTTTTTT.

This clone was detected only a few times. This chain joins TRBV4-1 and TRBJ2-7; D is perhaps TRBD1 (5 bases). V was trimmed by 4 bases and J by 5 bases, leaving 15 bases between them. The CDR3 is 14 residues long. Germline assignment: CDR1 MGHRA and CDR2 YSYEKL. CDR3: CASSRNQGPNEQYF. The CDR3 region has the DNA TGCGCCAGCAGCCGGAACCAGGGTCCCAACGAGCAGTACTTC.

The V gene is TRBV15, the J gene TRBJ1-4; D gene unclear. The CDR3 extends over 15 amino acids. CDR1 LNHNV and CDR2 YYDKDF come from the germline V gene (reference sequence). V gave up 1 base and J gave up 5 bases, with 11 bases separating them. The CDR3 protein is CATSRGYSPNEKLFF. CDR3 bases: TGTGCCACCAGCAGAGGGTACAGTCCAAATGAAAAACTGTTTTTT.

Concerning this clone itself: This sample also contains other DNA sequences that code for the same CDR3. CDR3 residues: CASSGEGPHNEQFF. CDR3 in DNA: TGTGCCAGCAGCGGGGAGGGCCCGCACAATGAGCAGTTCTTC. The chain carries TRBV9 and TRBJ2-1; 7 nucleotides align to TRBD2. CDR1 SGDLS and CDR2 YYNGEE come from the germline V gene. CDR3 size: 14 residues. Trimming took 3 bases from V and 5 from J; bases not matched to a gene: 5. The full variable domain, completed using reference TRBV9 and TRBJ2-1, is DSGVTQTPKHLITATGQRVTLRCSPRSGDLSVYWYQQSLDQGLQFLIQYYNGEERAKGNILERFSAQQFPDLHSELNLSSLELGDSALYFCASSGEGPHNEQFFGPGTRLTVL.

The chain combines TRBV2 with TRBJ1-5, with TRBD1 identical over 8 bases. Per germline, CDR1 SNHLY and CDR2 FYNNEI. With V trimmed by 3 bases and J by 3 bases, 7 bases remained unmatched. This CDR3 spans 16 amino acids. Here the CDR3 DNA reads TGTGCCAGCAGTGAGACCTCCAGGGGGCCCAATCAGCCCCAGCATTTT. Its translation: CASSETSRGPNQPQHF.

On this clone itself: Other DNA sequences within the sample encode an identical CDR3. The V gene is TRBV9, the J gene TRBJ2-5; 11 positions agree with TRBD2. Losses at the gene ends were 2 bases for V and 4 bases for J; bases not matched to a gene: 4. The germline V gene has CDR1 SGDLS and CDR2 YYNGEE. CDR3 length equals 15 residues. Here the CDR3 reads CASSVSGGAGETQYF. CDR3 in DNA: TGTGCCAGCAGCGTTAGCGGGGGGGCCGGAGAGACCCAGTACTTC. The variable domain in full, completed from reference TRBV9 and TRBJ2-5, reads DSGVTQTPKHLITATGQRVTLRCSPRSGDLSVYWYQQSLDQGLQFLIQYYNGEERAKGNILERFSAQQFPDLHSELNLSSLELGDSALYFCASSVSGGAGETQYFGPGTRLLVL.

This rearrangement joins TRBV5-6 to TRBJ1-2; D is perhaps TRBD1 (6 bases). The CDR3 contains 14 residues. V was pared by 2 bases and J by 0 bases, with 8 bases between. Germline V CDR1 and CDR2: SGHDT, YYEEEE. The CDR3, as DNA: TGTGCCAGCAGCTTCGAGGGGGCTAACTATGGCTACACCTTC. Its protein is CASSFEGANYGYTF.

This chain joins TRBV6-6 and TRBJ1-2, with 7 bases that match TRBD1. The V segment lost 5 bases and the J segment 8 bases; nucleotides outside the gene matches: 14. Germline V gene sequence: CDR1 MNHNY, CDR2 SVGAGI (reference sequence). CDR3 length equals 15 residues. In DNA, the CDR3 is TGTGCCAGCAGTGATGGACAGGCCCCCCACCAAGGCTACACCTTC. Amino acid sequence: CASSDGQAPHQGYTF.

The CDR3 nucleotides are TGCGCCAGCAGCCAAGGAGGGAGGGAGCTGTTTTTT. It encodes CASSQGGRELFF. The gene calls are TRBV4-1 and TRBJ2-2; tentative D call: TRBD2 (5 bases). Germline V CDR1 and CDR2: MGHRA, YSYEKL. V was clipped by 1 base and J by 9 bases, with 6 bases between them. The CDR3 length is 12 residues.

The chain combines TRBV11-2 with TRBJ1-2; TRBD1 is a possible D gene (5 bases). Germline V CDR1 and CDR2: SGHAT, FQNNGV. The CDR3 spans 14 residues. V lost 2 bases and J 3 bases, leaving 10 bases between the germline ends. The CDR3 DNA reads TGTGCCAGCAGCTTATCATGGGGGGACTATGGCTACACCTTC. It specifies CASSLSWGDYGYTF.

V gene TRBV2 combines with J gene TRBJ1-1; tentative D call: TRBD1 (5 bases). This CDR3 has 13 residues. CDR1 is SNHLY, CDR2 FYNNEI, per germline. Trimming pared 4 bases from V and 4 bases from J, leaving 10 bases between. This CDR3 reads CASSVDGGTEAFF. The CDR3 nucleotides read TGTGCCAGCAGTGTTGACGGGGGCACTGAAGCTTTCTTT.

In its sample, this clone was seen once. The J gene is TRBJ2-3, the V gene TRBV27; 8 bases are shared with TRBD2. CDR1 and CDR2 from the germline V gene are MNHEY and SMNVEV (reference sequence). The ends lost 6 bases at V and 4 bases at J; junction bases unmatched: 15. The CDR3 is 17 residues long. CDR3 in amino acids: CASSTIPGTRPSDTQYF. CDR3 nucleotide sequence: TGTGCCAGCAGCACGATCCCCGGGACTAGGCCCTCAGATACGCAGTATTTT.

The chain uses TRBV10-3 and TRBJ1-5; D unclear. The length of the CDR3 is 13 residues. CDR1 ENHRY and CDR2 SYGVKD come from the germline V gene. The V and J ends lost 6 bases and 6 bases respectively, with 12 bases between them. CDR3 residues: CAIRPDEVQPQHF. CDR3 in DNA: TGTGCCATCAGGCCCGACGAGGTTCAGCCCCAGCATTTT.